A selection of T cell receptor beta chains follows, all from one sample in a study of blood T cell repertoires in COVID-19. Using immunoSEQ multiplex PCR, the repertoire was profiled, and TCRdb retains in-frame clones only, with some absent. In the table there are some 250,000 clones, around 80% of which are singletons. The sample comprised PBMCs or T cells enriched from blood (not recorded which). These TCRs come from a man aged 35-49 years who had recovered from COVID-19. Both conserved end residues are trimmed from each CDR3. The order of the fields is J gene, V gene, D gene, CDR3 protein. The D gene is left open where the match is weak.

>TRBJ2-1|TRBV25-1|TRBD1
ASSEYTGQKQF
>TRBJ1-6|TRBV5-1|.
ASSLAPSSYNSPLH
>TRBJ2-1|TRBV6-5|.
ASTQLAGWDEQF
>TRBJ1-5|TRBV6-5|.
ASRVAGPHQPQH
>TRBJ1-1|TRBV5-6|TRBD1
ASSFVDRGNTEAF
>TRBJ2-4|TRBV6-5|.
ASSYRNIQY
>TRBJ1-5|TRBV15|.
ATSRWRGPQH
>TRBJ1-5|TRBV7-2|TRBD1
ASSRDRGDFNQPQH
>TRBJ1-1|TRBV5-1|.
ASSFDNLNTEAF
>TRBJ2-3|TRBV30|.
AWSQRAYTDTQY
>TRBJ1-1|TRBV30|.
AWRESPTFETEAF
>TRBJ1-2|TRBV7-2|.
ASSLTRGAWYGYT
>TRBJ2-5|TRBV3-1/TRBV3-2|.
ASSQLARETQY
>TRBJ1-1|TRBV5-4|.
ASSLALQFNTEAF
>TRBJ1-4|TRBV5-1|TRBD1
ASGPTGGGGEKLF
>TRBJ1-1|TRBV10-1|.
ASRLGQNTEAF